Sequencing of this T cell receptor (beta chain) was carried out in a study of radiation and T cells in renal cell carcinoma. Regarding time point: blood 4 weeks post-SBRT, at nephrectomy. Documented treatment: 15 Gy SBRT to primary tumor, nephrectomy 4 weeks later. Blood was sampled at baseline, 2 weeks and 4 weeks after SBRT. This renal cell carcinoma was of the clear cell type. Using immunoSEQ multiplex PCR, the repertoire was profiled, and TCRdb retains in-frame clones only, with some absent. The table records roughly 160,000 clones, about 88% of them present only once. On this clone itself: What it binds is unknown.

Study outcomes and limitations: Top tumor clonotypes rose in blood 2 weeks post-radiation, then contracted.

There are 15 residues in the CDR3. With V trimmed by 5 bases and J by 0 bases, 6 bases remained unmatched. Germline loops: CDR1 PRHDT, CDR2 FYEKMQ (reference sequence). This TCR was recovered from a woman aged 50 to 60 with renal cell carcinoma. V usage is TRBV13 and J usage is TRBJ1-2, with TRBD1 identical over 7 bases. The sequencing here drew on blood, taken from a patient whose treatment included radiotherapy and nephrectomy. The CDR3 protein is CASSLRDSPNYGYTF. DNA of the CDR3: TGTGCCAGCAGCCTGCGGGACAGCCCTAACTATGGCTACACCTTC.